The 5 T cell receptor beta chains presented below share a single source sample, sequenced in a study of human T cells and chemical hapten exposure listed by TCRdb under 2021. The time point label, as the study defines it: healthy volunteer bleed at 6 weeks. Total RNA was extracted from unfractionated whole blood that had been collected in Tempus Blood RNA tubes. Library preparation employed RACE. For sequencing, a NextSeq 500 was employed. TCRdb passed the public sequencing reads through fastp at Q25 and MiXCR, retaining productive beta sequences. Identical CDR3 protein sequences are pooled into one entry, listed with their most common genes and DNA. Present in this sample are about 47,000 distinct CDR3 sequences, 3% to 4% of which were seen just once. The leading ten clones occupy 5.6% of the sample. The sequenced sample consisted of whole blood. Receptor source: a human donor in good health. Some clones in this sample may be carry-over from other donors' samples.

This clonotype was found many times. The V gene is TRBV5-1, the J gene TRBJ2-3, with D perhaps TRBD1 (6 bases). Per germline, CDR1 SGHRS and CDR2 YFSETQ. With 6 bases removed from V and 11 bases from J, the gap between germline ends came to 16 bases. CDR3 length equals 12 residues. CDR3 loop: CASKGDRPEQYF. The CDR3 DNA reads as TGCGCCAGCAAGGGGGACCGCCCAGAGCAGTATTTT.

This clonotype was picked up many times. The V call is TRBV18, the J call TRBJ2-4; perhaps TRBD1 as D (5 bases). Trimming stripped 0 bases from V and 3 bases from J, with 12 bases between. The CDR3 covers 16 residues. CDR1 and CDR2 (germline): KGHSH, LQKENI. The CDR3 region has the DNA TGTGCCAGCTCACCACCACCCCACAGGAGCAAAAACATTCAGTACTTC. Translated, it gives CASSPPPHRSKNIQYF. The full variable domain, its missing parts supplied by reference TRBV18 and TRBJ2-4, is NAGVMQNPRHLVRRRGQEARLRCSPMKGHSHVYWYRQLPEEGLKFMVYLQKENIIDESGMPKERFSAEFPKEGPSILRIQQVVRGDSAAYFCASSPPPHRSKNIQYFGAGTRLSVL.

The rearrangement links TRBV11-1 to TRBJ1-1; 7 bases map to TRBD1. In germline, CDR1 is SGHAT, CDR2 FQDESV (reference sequence). After removal of 3 bases from V and 6 bases from J, the junction contained 7 bases not matched to a gene. This CDR3 region has 14 residues. As DNA, the CDR3 is TGTGCCAGCAGCTTCGACAGGGTGAGCGCTGAAGCTTTCTTT. This translates into CASSFDRVSAEAFF. Full variable domain (rest looked up from reference TRBV11-1 and TRBJ1-1): EAEVAQSPRYKITEKSQAVAFWCDPISGHATLYWYRQILGQGPELLVQFQDESVVDDSQLPKDRFSAERLKGVDSTLKIQPAELGDSAMYLCASSFDRVSAEAFFGQGTRLTVV.

This clonotype was recorded many times. V gene TRBV28 combines with J gene TRBJ2-4; D is perhaps TRBD1 or TRBD2 (7 bases each). This CDR3 is built from 14 residues. The ends were cut back, 5 bases at V and 6 bases at J, with 14 bases in the middle. Germline CDR1 MDHEN, CDR2 SYDVKM. The CDR3 nucleotides are TGTGCCAGCAGTCCAGCAGGGGGGGCAAACATTCAGTACTTC. Amino acid sequence: CASSPAGGANIQYF.

The chain recombines TRBV5-4 with TRBJ1-4; TRBD1 is a possible D gene (5 bases). The CDR3 spans 13 residues. In germline, CDR1 is SGHNT, CDR2 YYREEE (reference sequence). V lost 2 bases and J lost 8, with 10 bases in between. The CDR3 coding sequence is TGTGCCAGCAGCTTCCAGGGAATCGAAAAACTGTTTTTT. Amino acid sequence: CASSFQGIEKLFF.